The present T cell receptor (beta chain) was sequenced within a study of regulatory T cells in long-lasting Graves disease. In building TCR beta libraries, iRepertoire HTBI primers were used together with Arm-PCR of CDR3 regions. In TCRdb, the multiplex PCR reads were re-called with MiXCR into one record per CDR3 protein. This table has approximately 310,000 distinct CDR3 sequences, about 20% appearing once. Noted time point: newly diagnosed GD, antithyroid drugs for less than 3 months. RNA extracted from PBMCs served as the sequencing template. The sample holds many counts of this clonotype. This clonotype was obtained from a female donor with Graves disease. The sequencing here drew on peripheral blood mononuclear cells (PBMCs), taken at new diagnosis, from a patient treated with antithyroid drugs.

The CDR3 DNA reads as TGTGCCAGCAGTTTAGCGATTAGCGGGGCGACGATCTTGACCCAGTACTTC. Its translation: CASSLAISGATILTQYF. The V and J genes are TRBV12-3 or TRBV12-4 and TRBJ2-5; 8 positions match TRBD2. Trimming cost V 0 bases and J 7 bases; bases outside gene matches: 13. This CDR3 spans 17 amino acids.